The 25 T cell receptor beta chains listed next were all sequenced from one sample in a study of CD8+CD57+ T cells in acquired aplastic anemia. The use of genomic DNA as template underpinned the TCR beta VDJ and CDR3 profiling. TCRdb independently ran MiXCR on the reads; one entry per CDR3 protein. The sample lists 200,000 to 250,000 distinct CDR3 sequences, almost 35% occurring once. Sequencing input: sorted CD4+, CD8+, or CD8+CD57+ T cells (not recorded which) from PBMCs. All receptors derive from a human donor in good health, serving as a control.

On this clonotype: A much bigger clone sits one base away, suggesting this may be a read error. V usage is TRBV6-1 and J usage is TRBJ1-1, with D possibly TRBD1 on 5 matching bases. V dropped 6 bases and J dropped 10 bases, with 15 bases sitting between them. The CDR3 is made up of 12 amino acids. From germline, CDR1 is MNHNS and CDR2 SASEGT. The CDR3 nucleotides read TGTGCCAGCAGGGACCGGGGGAGGCGAGCTTTCTTT. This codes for CASRDRGRRAFF.

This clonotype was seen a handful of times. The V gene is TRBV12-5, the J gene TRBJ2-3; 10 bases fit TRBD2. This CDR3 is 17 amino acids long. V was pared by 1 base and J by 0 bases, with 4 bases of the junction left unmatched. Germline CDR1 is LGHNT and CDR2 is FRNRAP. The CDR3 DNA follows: TGTGCTAGTGGTTTGGGGACTAGCGGTACTAGCACAGATACGCAGTATTTT. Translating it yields CASGLGTSGTSTDTQYF.

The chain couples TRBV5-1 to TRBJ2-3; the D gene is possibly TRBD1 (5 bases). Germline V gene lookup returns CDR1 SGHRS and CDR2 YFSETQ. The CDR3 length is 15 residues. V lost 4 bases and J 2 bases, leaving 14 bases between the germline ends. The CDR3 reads CASSLGPGHTDTQYF. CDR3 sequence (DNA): TGCGCCAGCAGCCTGGGGCCGGGCCACACAGATACGCAGTATTTT. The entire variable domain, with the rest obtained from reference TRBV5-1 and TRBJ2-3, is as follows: KAGVTQTPRYLIKTRGQQVTLSCSPISGHRSVSWYQQTPGQGLQFLFEYFSETQRNKGNFPGRFSGRQFSNSRSEMNVSTLELGDSALYLCASSLGPGHTDTQYFGPGTRLTVL.

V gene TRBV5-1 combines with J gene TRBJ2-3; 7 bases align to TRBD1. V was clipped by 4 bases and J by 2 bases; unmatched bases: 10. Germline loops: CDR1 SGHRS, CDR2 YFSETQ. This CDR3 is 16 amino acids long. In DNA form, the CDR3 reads TGCGCCAGCAGCATTAACGGACAGGCGAACACAGATACGCAGTATTTT. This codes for CASSINGQANTDTQYF.

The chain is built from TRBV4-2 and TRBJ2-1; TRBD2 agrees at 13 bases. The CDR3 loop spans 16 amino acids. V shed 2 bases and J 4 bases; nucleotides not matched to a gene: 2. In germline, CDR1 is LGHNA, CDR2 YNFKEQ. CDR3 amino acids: CASSQPGLAGYNEQFF. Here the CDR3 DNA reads TGTGCCAGCAGCCAACCGGGACTAGCGGGGTACAATGAGCAGTTCTTC.

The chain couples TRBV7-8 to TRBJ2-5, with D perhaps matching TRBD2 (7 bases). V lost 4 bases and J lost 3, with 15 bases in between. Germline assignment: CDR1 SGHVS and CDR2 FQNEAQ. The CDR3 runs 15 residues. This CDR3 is CASSSTTGREETQYF. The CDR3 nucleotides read TGTGCCAGCAGCTCAACCACAGGGAGGGAAGAGACCCAGTACTTC.

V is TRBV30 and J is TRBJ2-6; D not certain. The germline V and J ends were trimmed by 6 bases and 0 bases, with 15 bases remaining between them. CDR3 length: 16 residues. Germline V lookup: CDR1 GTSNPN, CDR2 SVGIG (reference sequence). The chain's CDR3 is CACYSERGSGANVLTF. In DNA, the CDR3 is TGTGCCTGTTACTCCGAGCGTGGCTCTGGGGCCAACGTCCTGACTTTC.

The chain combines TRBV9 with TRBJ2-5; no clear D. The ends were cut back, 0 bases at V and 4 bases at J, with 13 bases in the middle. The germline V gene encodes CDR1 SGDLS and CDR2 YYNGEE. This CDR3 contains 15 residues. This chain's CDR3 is CASSVASGSVETQYF. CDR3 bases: TGTGCCAGCAGCGTAGCTTCCGGCAGCGTAGAGACCCAGTACTTC.

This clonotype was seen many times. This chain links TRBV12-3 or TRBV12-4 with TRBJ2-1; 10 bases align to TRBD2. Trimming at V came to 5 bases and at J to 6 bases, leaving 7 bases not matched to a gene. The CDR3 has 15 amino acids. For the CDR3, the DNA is TGTGCCAGCAGTCGCGCTAGCGGGAGCGGCAATGAGCAGTTCTTC. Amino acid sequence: CASSRASGSGNEQFF.

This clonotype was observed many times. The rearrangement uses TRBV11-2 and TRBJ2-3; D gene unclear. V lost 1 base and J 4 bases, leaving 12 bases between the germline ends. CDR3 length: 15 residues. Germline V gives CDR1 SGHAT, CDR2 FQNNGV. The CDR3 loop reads CASSLGLGNSDTQYF. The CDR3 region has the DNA TGTGCCAGCAGCTTAGGTTTGGGTAATTCAGATACGCAGTATTTT.

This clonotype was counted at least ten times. Written as DNA, the CDR3 is TGTGCCAGCAGCTTGGGGGGGTGGTATAATTCACCCCTCCACTTT. The encoded protein is CASSLGGWYNSPLHF. V and J are TRBV7-3 and TRBJ1-6, with D perhaps TRBD1 (5 bases). Trimming left V 3 bases short and J 4 bases short, with 10 bases between. This CDR3 spans 15 amino acids. The germline V gene has CDR1 SGHTA and CDR2 FQGTGA.

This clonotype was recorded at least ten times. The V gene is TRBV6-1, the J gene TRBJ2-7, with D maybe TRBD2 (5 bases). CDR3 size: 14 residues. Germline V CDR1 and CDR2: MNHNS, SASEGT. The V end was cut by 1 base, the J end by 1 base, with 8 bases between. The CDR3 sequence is CASSEGGASYEQYF. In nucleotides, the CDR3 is TGTGCCAGCAGTGAAGGGGGAGCATCCTACGAGCAGTACTTC.

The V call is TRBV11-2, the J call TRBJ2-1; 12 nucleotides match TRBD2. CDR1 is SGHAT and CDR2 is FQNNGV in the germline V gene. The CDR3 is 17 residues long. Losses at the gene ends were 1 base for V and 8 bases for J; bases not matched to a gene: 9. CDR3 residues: CASSLGRASGGAYEQFF. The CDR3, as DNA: TGTGCCAGCAGCTTAGGCCGCGCTAGCGGGGGGGCCTATGAGCAGTTCTTC.

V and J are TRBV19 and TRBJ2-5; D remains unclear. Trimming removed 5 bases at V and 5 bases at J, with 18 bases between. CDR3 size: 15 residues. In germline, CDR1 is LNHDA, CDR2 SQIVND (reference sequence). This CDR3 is CASSRSALDRETQYF. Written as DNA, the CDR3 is TGTGCCAGTAGTCGCTCAGCCCTTGATAGGGAGACCCAGTACTTC.

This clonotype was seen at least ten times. CDR3 sequence reads: CASSQDRREPQHF. In DNA, the CDR3 is TGTGCCAGCAGCCAAGATAGGCGGGAGCCCCAGCATTTT. The chain links TRBV4-2 to TRBJ1-5; no reliable D call. The CDR3 is made up of 13 amino acids. The V end lost 0 bases, the J end lost 8 bases, and 8 bases lay between the germline ends. Germline V gene data show CDR1 as LGHNA and CDR2 as YNFKEQ.

CDR3 bases: TGCAGCGTCGCCCCAGGGGGGTTTAGGGGTGAGCAGTTCTTC. This gives the protein CSVAPGGFRGEQFF. The chain joins TRBV29-1 to TRBJ2-1, with a weak D call TRBD1 (7 bases). In germline, CDR1 is SQVTM, CDR2 ANQGSEA. V dropped 6 bases and J dropped 9 bases, with 21 bases sitting between them. This CDR3 is built from 14 residues.

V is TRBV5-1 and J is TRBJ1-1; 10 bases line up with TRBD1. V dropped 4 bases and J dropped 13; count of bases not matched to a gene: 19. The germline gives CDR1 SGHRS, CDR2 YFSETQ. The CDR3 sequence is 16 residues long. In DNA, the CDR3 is TGCGCCAGCAGCGACGGGACAGGGGCGGCGTCGGTGCGGGGTTTCTTT. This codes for CASSDGTGAASVRGFF.

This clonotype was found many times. For the CDR3, the DNA is TGCAGTGCTAGAGATCGTGGAACCGGGGAGCTGTTTTTT. Amino acid sequence: CSARDRGTGELFF. The chain joins TRBV20-1 to TRBJ2-2; D gene unclear. Germline V lookup: CDR1 DFQATT, CDR2 SNEGSKA (reference sequence). Deletions cut 0 bases from V and 5 bases from J, with 7 bases between. This CDR3 has 13 amino acids.

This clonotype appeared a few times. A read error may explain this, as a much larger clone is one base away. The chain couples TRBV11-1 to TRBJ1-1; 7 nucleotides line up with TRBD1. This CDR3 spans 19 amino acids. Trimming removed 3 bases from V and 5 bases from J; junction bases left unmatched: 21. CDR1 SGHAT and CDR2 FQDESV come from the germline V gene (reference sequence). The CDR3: CASSLTGMWVRAEKTEAFF. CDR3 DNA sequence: TGTGCCAGCAGCTTGACAGGGATGTGGGTAAGGGCCGAAAAGACTGAAGCTTTCTTT.

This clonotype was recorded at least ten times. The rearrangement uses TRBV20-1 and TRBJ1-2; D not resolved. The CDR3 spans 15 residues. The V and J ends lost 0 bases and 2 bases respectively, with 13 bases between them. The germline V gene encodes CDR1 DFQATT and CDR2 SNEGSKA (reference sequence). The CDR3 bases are TGCAGTGCTAGAGATTCGCCACTTAGGAACTATGGCTACACCTTC. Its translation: CSARDSPLRNYGYTF.

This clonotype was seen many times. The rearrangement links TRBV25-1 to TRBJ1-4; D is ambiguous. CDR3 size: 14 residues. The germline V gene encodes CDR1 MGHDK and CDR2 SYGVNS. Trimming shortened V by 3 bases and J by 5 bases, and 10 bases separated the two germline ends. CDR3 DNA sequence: TGTGCCAGCAGTGACCTGAGTAGGAATGAAAAACTGTTTTTT. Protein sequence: CASSDLSRNEKLFF. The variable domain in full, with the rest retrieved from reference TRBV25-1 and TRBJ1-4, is EADIYQTPRYLVIGTGKKITLECSQTMGHDKMYWYQQDPGMELHLIHYSYGVNSTEKGDLSSESTVSRIRTEHFPLTLESARPSHTSQYLCASSDLSRNEKLFFGSGTQLSVL.

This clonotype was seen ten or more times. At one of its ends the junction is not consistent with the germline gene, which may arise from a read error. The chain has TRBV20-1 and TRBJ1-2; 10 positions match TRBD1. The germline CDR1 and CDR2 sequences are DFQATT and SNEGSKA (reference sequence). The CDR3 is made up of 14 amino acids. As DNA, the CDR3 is TGCAGTGGTAGACAGGGGGCTACTAACTATGGCTACACCTTC. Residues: CSGRQGATNYGYTF.

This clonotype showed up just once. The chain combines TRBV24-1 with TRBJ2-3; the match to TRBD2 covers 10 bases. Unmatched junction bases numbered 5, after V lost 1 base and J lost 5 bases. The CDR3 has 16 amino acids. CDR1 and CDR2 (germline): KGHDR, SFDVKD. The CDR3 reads CATSDFSGRAVDTQYF. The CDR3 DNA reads TGTGCCACCAGTGATTTCAGCGGGAGGGCCGTAGATACGCAGTATTTT.

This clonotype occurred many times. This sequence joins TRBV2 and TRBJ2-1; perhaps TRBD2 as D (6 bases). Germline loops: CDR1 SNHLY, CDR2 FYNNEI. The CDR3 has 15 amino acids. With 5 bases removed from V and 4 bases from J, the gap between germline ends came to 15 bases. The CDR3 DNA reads TGTGCCAGCAGTAAGTGGGAGGCGGGGTACAATGAGCAGTTCTTC. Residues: CASSKWEAGYNEQFF.

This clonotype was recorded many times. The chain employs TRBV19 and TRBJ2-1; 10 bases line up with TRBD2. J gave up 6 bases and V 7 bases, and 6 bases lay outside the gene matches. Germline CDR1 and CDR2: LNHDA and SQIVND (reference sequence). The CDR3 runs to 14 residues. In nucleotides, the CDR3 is TGTGCCAGTAAATCAGCGGGAGGGTTCAATGAGCAGTTCTTC. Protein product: CASKSAGGFNEQFF.